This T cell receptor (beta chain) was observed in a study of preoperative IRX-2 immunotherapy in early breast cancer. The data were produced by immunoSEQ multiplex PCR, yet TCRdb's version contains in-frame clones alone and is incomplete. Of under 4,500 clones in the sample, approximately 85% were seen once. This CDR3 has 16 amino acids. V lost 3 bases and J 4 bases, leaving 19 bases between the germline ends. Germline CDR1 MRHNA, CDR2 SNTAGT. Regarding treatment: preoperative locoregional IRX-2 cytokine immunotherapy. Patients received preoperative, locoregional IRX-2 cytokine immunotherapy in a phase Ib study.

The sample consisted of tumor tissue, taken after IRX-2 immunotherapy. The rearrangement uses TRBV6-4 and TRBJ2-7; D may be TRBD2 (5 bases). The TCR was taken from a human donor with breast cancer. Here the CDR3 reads CASSEVAGDLGYEQYF. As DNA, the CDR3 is TGTGCCAGCAGTGAAGTCGCGGGCGACTTGGGATACGAGCAGTACTTC.